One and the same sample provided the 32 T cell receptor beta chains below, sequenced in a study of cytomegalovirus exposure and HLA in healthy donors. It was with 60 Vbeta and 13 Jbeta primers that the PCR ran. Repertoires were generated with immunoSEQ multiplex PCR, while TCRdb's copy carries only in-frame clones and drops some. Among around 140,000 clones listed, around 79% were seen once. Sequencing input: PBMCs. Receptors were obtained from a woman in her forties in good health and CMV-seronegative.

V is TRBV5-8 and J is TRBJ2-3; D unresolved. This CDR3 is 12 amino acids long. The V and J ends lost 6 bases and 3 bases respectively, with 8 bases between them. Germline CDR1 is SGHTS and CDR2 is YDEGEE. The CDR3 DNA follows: TGTGCCAGCAACCCCAGGACAGATACGCAGTATTTT. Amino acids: CASNPRTDTQYF.

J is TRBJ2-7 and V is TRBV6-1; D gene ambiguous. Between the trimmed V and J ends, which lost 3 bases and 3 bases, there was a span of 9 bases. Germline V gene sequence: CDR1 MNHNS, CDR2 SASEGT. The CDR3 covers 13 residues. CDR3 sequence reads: CASSEGTRYEQYF. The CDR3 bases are TGTGCCAGCAGTGAGGGCACCCGCTACGAGCAGTACTTC.

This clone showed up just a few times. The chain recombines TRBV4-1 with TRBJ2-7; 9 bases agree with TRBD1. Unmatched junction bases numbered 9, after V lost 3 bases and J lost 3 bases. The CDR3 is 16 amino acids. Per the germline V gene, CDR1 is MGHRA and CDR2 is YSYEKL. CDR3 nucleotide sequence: TGCGCCAGCAGCCACTCCCCGGGACAGGGAAGCTACGAGCAGTACTTC. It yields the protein CASSHSPGQGSYEQYF.

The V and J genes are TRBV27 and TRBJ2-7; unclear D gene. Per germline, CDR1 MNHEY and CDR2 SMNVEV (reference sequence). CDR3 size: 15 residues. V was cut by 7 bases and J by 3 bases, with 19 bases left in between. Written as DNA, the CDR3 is TGTGCCAGCATTCTTGAGGCAGAAACCCTCTACGAGCAGTACTTC. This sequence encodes CASILEAETLYEQYF.

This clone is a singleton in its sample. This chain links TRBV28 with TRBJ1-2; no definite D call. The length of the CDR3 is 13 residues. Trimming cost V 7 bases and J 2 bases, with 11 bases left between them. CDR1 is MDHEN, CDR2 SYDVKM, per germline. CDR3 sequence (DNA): TGTGCCAGCATGGAGGGTTCAAACTATGGCTACACCTTC. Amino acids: CASMEGSNYGYTF.

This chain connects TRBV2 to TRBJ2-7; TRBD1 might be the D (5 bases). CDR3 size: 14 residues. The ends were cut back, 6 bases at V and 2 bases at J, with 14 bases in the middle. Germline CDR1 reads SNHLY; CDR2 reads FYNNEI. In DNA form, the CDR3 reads TGTGCCAGCAGGTATCAGGGTACTACCTACGAGCAGTACTTC. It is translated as CASRYQGTTYEQYF.

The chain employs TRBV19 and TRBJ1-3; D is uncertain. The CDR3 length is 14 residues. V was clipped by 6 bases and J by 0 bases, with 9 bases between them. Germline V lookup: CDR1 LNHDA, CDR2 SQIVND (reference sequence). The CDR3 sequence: CASRIGSSGNTIYF. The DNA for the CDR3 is TGTGCCAGTAGGATCGGGAGCTCTGGAAACACCATATATTTT. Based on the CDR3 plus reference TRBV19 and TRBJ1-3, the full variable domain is DGGITQSPKYLFRKEGQNVTLSCEQNLNHDAMYWYRQDPGQGLRLIYYSQIVNDFQKGDIAEGYSVSREKKESFPLTVTSAQKNPTAFYLCASRIGSSGNTIYFGEGSWLTVV.

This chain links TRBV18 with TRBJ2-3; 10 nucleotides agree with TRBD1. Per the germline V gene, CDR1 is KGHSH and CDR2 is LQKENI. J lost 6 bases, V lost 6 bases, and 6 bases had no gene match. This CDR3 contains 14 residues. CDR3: CASSRDRGGDTQYF. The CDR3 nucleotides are TGTGCCAGCTCCCGGGACAGGGGAGGGGATACGCAGTATTTT. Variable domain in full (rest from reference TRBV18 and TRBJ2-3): NAGVMQNPRHLVRRRGQEARLRCSPMKGHSHVYWYRQLPEEGLKFMVYLQKENIIDESGMPKERFSAEFPKEGPSILRIQQVVRGDSAAYFCASSRDRGGDTQYFGPGTRLTVL.

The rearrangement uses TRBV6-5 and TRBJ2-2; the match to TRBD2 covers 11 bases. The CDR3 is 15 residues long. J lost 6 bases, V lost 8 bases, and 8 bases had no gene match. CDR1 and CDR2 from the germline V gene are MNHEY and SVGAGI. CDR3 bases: TGTGCCAGCCGTAGCGGGGGGGCTAGGGCCGGGGAGCTGTTTTTT. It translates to CASRSGGARAGELFF.

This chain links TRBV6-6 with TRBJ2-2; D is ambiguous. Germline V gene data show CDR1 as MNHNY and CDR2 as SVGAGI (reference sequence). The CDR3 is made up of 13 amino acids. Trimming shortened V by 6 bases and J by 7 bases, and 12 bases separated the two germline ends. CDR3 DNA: TGTGCCAGCAGCCCCTTATTAGACGGGGAGCTGTTTTTT. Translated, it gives CASSPLLDGELFF.

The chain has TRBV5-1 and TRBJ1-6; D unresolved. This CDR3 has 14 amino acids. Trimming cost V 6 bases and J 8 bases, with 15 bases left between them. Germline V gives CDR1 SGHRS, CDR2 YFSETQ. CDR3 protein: CASTPGTWDSPLHF. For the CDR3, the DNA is TGCGCCAGCACCCCAGGAACCTGGGATTCACCCCTCCACTTT.

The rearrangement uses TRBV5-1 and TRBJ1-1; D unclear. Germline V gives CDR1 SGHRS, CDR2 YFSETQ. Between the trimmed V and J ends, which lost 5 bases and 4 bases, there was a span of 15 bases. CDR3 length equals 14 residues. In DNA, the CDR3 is TGCGCCAGCAGTTACGACACCGAGGGCACTGAAGCTTTCTTT. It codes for CASSYDTEGTEAFF.

DNA of the CDR3: TGTGCTAGTGGTTTGGGGCTCGGGGGCTCTGGGGCCAACGTCCTGACTTTC. Residues: CASGLGLGGSGANVLTF. The V and J genes are TRBV12-5 and TRBJ2-6, with D possibly matching TRBD2 (6 bases). The CDR3 totals 17 residues. Trimming took off 1 base at V and 0 bases at J, with 10 bases between the two ends. The germline CDR1 and CDR2 sequences are LGHNT and FRNRAP.

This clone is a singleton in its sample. The CDR3 is CASSDRVYQYF. In nucleotides, the CDR3 is TGTGCCAGCAGTGACCGGGTCTATCAGTACTTC. V and J are TRBV28 and TRBJ2-7; D not resolved. This CDR3 is built from 11 residues. V shed 5 bases and J shed 10 bases, with 12 bases lying between them. CDR1 is MDHEN, CDR2 SYDVKM, per germline.

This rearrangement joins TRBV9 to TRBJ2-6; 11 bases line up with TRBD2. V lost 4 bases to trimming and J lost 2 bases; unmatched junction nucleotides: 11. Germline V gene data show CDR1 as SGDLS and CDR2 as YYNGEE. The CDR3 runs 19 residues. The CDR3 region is CASSPRTSGGLPGANVLTF. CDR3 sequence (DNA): TGTGCCAGCAGCCCCCGCACTAGCGGGGGCCTCCCTGGGGCCAACGTCCTGACTTTC.

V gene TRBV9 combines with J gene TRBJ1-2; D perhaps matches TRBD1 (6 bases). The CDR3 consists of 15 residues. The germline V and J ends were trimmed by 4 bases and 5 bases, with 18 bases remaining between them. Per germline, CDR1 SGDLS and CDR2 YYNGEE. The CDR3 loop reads CASSKSGEGRYGYTF. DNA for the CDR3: TGTGCCAGCAGCAAATCAGGGGAGGGAAGGTATGGCTACACCTTC.

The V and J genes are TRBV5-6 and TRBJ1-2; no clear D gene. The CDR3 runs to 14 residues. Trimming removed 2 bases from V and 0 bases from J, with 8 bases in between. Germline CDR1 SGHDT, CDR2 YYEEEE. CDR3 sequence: CASSLGAANYGYTF. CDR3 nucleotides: TGTGCCAGCAGCTTAGGAGCAGCTAACTATGGCTACACCTTC.

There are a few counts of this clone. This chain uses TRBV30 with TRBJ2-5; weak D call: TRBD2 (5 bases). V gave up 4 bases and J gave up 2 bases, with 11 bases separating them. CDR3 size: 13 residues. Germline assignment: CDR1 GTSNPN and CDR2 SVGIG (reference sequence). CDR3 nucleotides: TGTGCCTGGAATCGGAGGCGGCAAGAGACCCAGTACTTC. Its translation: CAWNRRRQETQYF. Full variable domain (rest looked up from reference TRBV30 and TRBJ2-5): SQTIHQWPATLVQPVGSPLSLECTVEGTSNPNLYWYRQAAGRGLQLLFYSVGIGQISSEVPQNLSASRPQDRQFILSSKKLLLSDSGFYLCAWNRRRQETQYFGPGTRLLVL.

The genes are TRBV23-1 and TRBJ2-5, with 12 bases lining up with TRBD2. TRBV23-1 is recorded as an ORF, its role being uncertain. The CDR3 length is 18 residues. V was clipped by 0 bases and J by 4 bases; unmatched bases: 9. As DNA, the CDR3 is TGCGCCAGCAGTCAATCGCGGCTAGCGGGGGGGCGGGGAGAGACCCAGTACTTC. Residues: CASSQSRLAGGRGETQYF.

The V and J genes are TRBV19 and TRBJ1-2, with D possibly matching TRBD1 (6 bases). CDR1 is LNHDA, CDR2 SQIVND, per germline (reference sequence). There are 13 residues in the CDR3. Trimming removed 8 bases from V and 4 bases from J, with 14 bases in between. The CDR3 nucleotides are TGTGCCAGTTCAGGGGTGAGGGGCTATGGCTACACCTTC. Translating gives CASSGVRGYGYTF.

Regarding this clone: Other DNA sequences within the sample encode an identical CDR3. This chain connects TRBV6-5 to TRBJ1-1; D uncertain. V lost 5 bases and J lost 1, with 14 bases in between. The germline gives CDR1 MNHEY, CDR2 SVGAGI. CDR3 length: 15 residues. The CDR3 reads CASSTIRGRNTEAFF. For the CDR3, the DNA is TGTGCCAGCAGTACGATACGGGGAAGGAACACTGAAGCTTTCTTT.

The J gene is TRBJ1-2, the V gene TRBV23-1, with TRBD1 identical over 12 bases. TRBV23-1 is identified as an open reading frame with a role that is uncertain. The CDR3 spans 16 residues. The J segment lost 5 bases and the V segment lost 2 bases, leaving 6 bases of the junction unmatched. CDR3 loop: CASSQKGTGGRYGYTF. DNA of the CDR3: TGCGCCAGCAGTCAAAAAGGGACAGGGGGCAGATATGGCTACACCTTC.

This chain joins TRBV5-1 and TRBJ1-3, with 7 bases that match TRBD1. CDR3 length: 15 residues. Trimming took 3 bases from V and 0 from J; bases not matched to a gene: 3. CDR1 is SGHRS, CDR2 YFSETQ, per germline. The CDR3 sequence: CASSWGQSSGNTIYF. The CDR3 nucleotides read TGCGCCAGCAGCTGGGGACAGAGCTCTGGAAACACCATATATTTT. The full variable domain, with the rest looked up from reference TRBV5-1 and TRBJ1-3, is KAGVTQTPRYLIKTRGQQVTLSCSPISGHRSVSWYQQTPGQGLQFLFEYFSETQRNKGNFPGRFSGRQFSNSRSEMNVSTLELGDSALYLCASSWGQSSGNTIYFGEGSWLTVV.

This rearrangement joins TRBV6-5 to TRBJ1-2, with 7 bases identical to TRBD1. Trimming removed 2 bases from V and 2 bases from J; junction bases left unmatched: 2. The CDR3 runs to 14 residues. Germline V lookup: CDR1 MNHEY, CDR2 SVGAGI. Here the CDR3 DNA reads TGTGCCAGCAGTTACGACAGGGTGAACTATGGCTACACCTTC. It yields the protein CASSYDRVNYGYTF.

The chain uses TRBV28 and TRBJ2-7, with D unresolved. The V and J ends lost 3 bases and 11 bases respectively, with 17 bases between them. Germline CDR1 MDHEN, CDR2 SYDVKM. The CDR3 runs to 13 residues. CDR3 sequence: CASSFVAVIGEYF. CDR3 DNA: TGTGCCAGCAGTTTCGTCGCTGTTATAGGAGAGTACTTC.

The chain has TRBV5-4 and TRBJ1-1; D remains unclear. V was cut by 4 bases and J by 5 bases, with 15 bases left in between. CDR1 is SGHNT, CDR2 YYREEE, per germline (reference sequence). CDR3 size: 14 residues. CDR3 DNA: TGTGCCAGCAGCCGAATGCTAGCGGGAACTGAAGCTTTCTTT. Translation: CASSRMLAGTEAFF.

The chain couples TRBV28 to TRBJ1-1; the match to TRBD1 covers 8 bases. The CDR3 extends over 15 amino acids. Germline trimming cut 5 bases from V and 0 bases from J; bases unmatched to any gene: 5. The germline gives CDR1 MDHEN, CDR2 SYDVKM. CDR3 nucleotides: TGTGCCAGCAGTGGCAGGGACAGGATGAACACTGAAGCTTTCTTT. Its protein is CASSGRDRMNTEAFF.

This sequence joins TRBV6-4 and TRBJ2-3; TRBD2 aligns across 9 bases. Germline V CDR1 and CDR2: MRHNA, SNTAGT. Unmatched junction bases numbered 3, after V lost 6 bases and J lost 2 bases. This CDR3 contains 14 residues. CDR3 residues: CASSSGGTTDTQYF. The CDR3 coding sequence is TGTGCCAGCAGCAGCGGGGGGACCACAGATACGCAGTATTTT.

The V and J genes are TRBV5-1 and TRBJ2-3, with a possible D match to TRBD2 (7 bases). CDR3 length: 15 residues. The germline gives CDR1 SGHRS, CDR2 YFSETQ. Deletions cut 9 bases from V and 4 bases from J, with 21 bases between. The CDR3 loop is CATTEGGGKSDTQYF. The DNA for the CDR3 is TGCGCCACCACTGAGGGGGGGGGCAAATCAGATACGCAGTATTTT.

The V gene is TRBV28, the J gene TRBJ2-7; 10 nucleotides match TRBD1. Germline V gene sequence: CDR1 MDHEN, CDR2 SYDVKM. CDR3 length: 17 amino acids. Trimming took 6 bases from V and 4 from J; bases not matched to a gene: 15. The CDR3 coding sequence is TGTGCCAGCAGAGGGGACAGGGGAAATCTCGGCCGATACGAGCAGTACTTC. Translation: CASRGDRGNLGRYEQYF.

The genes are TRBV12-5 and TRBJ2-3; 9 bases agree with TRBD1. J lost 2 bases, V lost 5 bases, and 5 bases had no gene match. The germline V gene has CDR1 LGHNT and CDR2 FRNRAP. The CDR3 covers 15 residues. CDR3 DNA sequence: TGTGCTAGTGGTGTAGGGACAGGGTCCACAGATACGCAGTATTTT. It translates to CASGVGTGSTDTQYF. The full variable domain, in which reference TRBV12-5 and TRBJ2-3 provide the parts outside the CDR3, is DARVTQTPRHKVTEMGQEVTMRCQPILGHNTVFWYRQTMMQGLELLAYFRNRAPLDDSGMPKDRFSAEMPDATLATLKIQPSEPRDSAVYFCASGVGTGSTDTQYFGPGTRLTVL.

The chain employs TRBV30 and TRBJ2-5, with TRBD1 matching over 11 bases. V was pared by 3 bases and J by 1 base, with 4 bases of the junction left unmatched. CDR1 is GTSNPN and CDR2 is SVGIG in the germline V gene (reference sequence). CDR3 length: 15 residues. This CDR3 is CAWRFGQGAQETQYF. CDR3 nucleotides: TGTGCCTGGAGGTTTGGACAGGGGGCCCAAGAGACCCAGTACTTC.